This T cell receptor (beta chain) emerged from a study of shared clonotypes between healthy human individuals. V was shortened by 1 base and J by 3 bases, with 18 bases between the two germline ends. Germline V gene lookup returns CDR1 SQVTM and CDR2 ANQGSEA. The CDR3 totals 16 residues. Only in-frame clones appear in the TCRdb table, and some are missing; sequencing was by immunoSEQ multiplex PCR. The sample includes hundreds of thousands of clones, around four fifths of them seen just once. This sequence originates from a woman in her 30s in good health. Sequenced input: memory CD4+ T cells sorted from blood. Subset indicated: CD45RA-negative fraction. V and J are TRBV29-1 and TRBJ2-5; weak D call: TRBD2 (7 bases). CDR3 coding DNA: TGCAGCGTTGAAGGGTTCCAGGGGAGGGTAGAAGAGACCCAGTACTTC. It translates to CSVEGFQGRVEETQYF.